The present T cell receptor beta chain was sequenced within a study of T-cell memory formation after mild COVID-19. Findings and limits, study-wide: Clones shrinking between day 15 and 85 showed a balanced CD4/CD8 split, and those that grew later tilted toward CD4+.

5'RACE primed at constant segments yielded TCR alpha and TCR beta cDNA libraries bearing sample barcodes and UMIs. Via MiXCR, TCRdb re-called the 5' RACE reads, giving one row per CDR3 protein. Among 100,000 to 150,000 distinct CDR3 sequences, about a sixth were seen once, and the ten largest hold approximately 13%. This clonotype showed up many times. Its antigen is undetermined. V was shortened by 5 bases and J by 5 bases, with 9 bases between the two germline ends. The CDR3 contains 12 residues. In germline, CDR1 is SEHNR, CDR2 FQNEAQ (reference sequence). The chain uses TRBV7-9 and TRBJ2-5, with D hard to call. Sequenced input: PBMCs or a T cell subset sorted from them (not recorded which). The sequence was collected from an adult woman who had mild COVID-19 (a few samples of this study predate the infection). Cell type and time point are not known. CDR3 bases: TGTGCCAGCAGCCCCGTGGGTGAGACCCAGTACTTC. Translating gives CASSPVGETQYF. The full variable domain, in which reference TRBV7-9 and TRBJ2-5 provide the parts outside the CDR3, is DTGVSQNPRHKITKRGQNVTFRCDPISEHNRLYWYRQTLGQGPEFLTYFQNEAQLEKSRLLSDRFSAERPKGSFSTLEIQRTEQGDSAMYLCASSPVGETQYFGPGTRLLVL.